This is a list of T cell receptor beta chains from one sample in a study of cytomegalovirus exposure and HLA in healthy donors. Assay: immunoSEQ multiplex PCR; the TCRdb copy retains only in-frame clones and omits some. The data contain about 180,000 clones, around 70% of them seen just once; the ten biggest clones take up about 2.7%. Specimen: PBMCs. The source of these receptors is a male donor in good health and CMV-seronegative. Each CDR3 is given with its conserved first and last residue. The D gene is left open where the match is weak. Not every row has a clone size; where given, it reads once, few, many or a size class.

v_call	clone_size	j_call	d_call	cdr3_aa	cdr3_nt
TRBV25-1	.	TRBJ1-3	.	CASSDRVGNTIYF	TGTGCCAGCAGTGACAGGGTTGGAAACACCATATATTTT
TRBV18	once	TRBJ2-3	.	CASSHGASDTQYF	TGTGCCAGCTCACACGGAGCGTCAGATACGCAGTATTTT
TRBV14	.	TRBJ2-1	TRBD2	CASSQDPSRTSGRWTYNEQFF	TGTGCCAGCAGCCAAGATCCCAGTAGGACTAGCGGGAGATGGACCTACAATGAGCAGTTCTTC
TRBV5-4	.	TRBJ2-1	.	CASPAGPNEQFF	TGTGCCTCTCCCGCAGGGCCCAATGAGCAGTTCTTC
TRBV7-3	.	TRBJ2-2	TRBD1	CASSFTGGTGELFF	TGTGCCAGCAGCTTTACAGGGGGCACCGGGGAGCTGTTTTTT
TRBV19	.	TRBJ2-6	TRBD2	CASSISAAGSGANVLTF	TGTGCCAGTAGTATCTCCGCAGCGGGGTCTGGGGCCAACGTCCTGACTTTC
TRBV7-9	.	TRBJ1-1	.	CASSPLGGQRTEAFF	TGTGCCAGCAGCCCTCTGGGGGGGCAGCGCACTGAAGCTTTCTTT
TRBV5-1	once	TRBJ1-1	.	CASQVGTPSNTEAFF	TGCGCCAGCCAGGTTGGGACACCCTCGAACACTGAAGCTTTCTTT
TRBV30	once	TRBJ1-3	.	CAWRTDGNTIYF	TGTGCCTGGAGAACAGACGGAAACACCATATATTTT
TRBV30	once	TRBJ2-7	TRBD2	CAWRQREVPAYEQYF	TGTGCCTGGAGGCAACGGGAGGTCCCCGCCTACGAGCAGTACTTC